A single sample is the source of the 6 T cell receptor beta chains below, sequenced in a study of T cell responses to AZD1222 COVID-19 vaccine. Assay used: immunoSEQ multiplex PCR; TCRdb lists only in-frame clones, some missing. The table shows more than 95,000 clones, with around 90% occurring only once. Material: peripheral blood, obtained on day 0 of AZD1222 vaccination. These receptors originate from an adult in good health.

The chain employs TRBV28 and TRBJ2-7; D not certain. V dropped 2 bases and J dropped 4 bases, with 9 bases sitting between them. CDR3 length: 13 amino acids. Germline assignment: CDR1 MDHEN and CDR2 SYDVKM. The CDR3: CASSLQPVYEQYF. The CDR3 nucleotides read TGTGCCAGCAGTTTACAGCCCGTTTACGAGCAGTACTTC.

The V call is TRBV27, the J call TRBJ1-6; possibly TRBD1 for D (6 bases). Germline CDR1 is MNHEY and CDR2 is SMNVEV (reference sequence). The CDR3 is made up of 16 amino acids. The V and J ends lost 4 bases and 6 bases respectively, with 16 bases between them. The CDR3 loop reads CASSSPWQGINSPLHF. In nucleotides, the CDR3 is TGTGCCAGCAGTTCCCCCTGGCAGGGGATTAATTCACCCCTCCACTTT.

Only a few counts were recorded for this clone. For the CDR3, the DNA is TGTGCCAGCGAGTTTTTAGCGGGAAGCACAGATACGCAGTATTTT. Translating gives CASEFLAGSTDTQYF. The chain combines TRBV6-6 with TRBJ2-3; 8 positions agree with TRBD2. This CDR3 comprises 15 residues. Germline loops: CDR1 MNHNY, CDR2 SVGAGI (reference sequence). V lost 8 bases to trimming and J lost 0 bases; unmatched junction nucleotides: 7.

The rearrangement joins TRBV24-1 to TRBJ1-5; D might be TRBD1 (6 bases). This CDR3 region has 16 residues. The V gene lost 2 bases and the J gene lost 3 bases, with 13 bases spanning the gap. CDR1 KGHDR and CDR2 SFDVKD come from the germline V gene. The chain's CDR3 is CATSDYRWTDNQPQHF. For the CDR3, the DNA is TGTGCCACCAGTGATTATAGGTGGACAGACAATCAGCCCCAGCATTTT.

The sample holds one count of this clone. The V and J genes are TRBV7-8 and TRBJ1-1; 9 nucleotides align to TRBD1. Germline-derived CDR1 and CDR2 are SGHVS and FQNEAQ. The length of the CDR3 is 17 residues. Trimming took 3 bases from V and 1 from J; bases not matched to a gene: 9. This CDR3 reads CASSFVQGASPNTEAFF. The CDR3 DNA reads as TGTGCCAGCAGCTTCGTACAGGGGGCATCCCCGAACACTGAAGCTTTCTTT.

The chain links TRBV7-8 to TRBJ1-5; no definite D call. The germline CDR1 and CDR2 sequences are SGHVS and FQNEAQ. The CDR3 length is 14 residues. V was trimmed by 0 bases and J by 2 bases, leaving 5 bases between them. The CDR3 sequence: CASSLAGGNQPQHF. The CDR3 coding sequence is TGTGCCAGCAGCTTAGCAGGAGGCAATCAGCCCCAGCATTTT.